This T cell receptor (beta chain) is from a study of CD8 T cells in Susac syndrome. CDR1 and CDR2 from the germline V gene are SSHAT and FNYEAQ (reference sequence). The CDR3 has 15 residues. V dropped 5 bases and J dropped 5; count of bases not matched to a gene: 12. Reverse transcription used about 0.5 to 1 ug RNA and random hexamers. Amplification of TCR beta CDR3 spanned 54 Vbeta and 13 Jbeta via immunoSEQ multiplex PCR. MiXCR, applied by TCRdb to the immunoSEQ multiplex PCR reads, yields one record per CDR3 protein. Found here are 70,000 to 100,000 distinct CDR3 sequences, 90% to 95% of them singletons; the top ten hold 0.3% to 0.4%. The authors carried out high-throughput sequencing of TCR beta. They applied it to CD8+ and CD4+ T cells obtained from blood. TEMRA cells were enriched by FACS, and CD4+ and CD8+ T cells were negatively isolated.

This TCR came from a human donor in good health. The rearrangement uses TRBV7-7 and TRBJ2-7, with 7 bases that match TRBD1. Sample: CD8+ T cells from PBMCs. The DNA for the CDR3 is TGTGCCAGCAGCCCCCAGGGGGTGGATTTACACGAGCAGTACTTC. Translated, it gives CASSPQGVDLHEQYF.